This paragraph covers one TCR beta chain sequence. This table comes from immunoSEQ multiplex PCR, and its TCRdb copy is limited to in-frame clones, with some not included. The data contain 50,000 to 70,000 clones, about four fifths of them seen just once; the ten biggest clones take up about 0.65%. This sample is drawn from a study of OX40 agonist ivuxolimab in advanced cancers. V was trimmed by 6 bases and J by 9 bases, leaving 12 bases between them. CDR3 length: 13 amino acids. CDR1 and CDR2 (germline): SEHNR, FQNEAQ (reference sequence). The TCR was taken from an adult with an advanced solid tumor such as melanoma, head and neck, liver or kidney cancer. The sequences come from CD4+ or CD8+ T cells sorted from blood, collected in a trial of the OX40 agonist ivuxolimab. V is TRBV7-9 and J is TRBJ1-6, with D perhaps matching TRBD1 (5 bases). CDR3 protein: CASRGDISSPLHF. The CDR3 nucleotides are TGTGCCAGCAGGGGGGATATTAGTTCACCCCTCCACTTT.